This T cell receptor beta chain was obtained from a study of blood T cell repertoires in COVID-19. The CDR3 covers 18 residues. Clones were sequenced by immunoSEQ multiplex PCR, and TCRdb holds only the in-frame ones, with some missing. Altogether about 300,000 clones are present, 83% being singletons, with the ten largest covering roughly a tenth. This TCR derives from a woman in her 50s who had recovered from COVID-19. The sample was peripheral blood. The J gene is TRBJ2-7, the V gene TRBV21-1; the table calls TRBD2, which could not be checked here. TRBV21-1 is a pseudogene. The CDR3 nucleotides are TGTGCCAGCAACAGGACTAGCGGGGGGGCCCTTACACCCTACGAGCAGTACTTC. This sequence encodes CASNRTSGGALTPYEQYF.